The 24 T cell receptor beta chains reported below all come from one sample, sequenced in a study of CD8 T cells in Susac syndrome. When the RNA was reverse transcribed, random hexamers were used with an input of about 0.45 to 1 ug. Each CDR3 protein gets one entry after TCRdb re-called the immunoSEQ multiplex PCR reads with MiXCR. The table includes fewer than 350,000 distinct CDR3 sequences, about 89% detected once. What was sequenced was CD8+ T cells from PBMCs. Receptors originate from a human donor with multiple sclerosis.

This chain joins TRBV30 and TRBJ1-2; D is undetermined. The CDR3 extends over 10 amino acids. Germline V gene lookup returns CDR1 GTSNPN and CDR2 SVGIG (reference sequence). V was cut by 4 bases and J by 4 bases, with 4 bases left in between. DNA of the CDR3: TGTGCCTGGAATGGCTATGGCTACACCTTC. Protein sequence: CAWNGYGYTF.

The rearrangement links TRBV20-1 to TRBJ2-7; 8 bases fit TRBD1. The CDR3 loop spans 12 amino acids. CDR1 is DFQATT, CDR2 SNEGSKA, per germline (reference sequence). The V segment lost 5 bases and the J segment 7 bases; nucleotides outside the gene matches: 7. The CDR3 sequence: CSAPRTGREQYF. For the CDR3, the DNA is TGCAGTGCTCCCAGGACAGGGCGAGAGCAGTACTTC.

As DNA, the CDR3 is TGTGCCAGCAGCCCGAAGACAGGCTGGGGAACTAATGAAAAACTGTTTTTT. It translates to CASSPKTGWGTNEKLFF. The chain employs TRBV7-8 and TRBJ1-4; tentatively, D is TRBD1 (6 bases). This CDR3 contains 17 residues. Germline V gene sequence: CDR1 SGHVS, CDR2 FQNEAQ. The V gene lost 5 bases and the J gene lost 1 base, with 17 bases spanning the gap.

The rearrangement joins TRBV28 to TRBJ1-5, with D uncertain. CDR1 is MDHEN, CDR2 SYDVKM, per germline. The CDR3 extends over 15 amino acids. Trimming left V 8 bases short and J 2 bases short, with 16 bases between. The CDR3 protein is CASGVGRLGNQPQHF. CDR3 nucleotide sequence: TGTGCCAGCGGAGTAGGCAGGTTGGGCAATCAGCCCCAGCATTTT.

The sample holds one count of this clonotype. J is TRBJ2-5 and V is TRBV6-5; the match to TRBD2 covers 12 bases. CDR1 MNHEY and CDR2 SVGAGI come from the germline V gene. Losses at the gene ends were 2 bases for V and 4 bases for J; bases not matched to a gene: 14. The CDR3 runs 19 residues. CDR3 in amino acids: CASSYGDRVLAGGGETQYF. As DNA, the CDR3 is TGTGCCAGCAGTTACGGGGACAGGGTACTAGCGGGGGGCGGAGAGACCCAGTACTTC.

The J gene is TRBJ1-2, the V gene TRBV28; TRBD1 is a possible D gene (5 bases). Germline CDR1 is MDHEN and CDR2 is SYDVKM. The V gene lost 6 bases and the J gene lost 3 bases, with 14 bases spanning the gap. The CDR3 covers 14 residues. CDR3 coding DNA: TGTGCCAGCAGCCGGCTGCGGGACGACTATGGCTACACCTTC. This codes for CASSRLRDDYGYTF.

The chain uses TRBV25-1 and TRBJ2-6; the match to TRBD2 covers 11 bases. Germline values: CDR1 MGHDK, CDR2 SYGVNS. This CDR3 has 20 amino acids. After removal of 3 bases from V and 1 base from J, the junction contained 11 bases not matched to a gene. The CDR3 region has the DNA TGTGCCAGCAGTGACCTCCGGGTTAGCGGGGGGGATTCTGGGGCCAACGTCCTGACTTTC. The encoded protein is CASSDLRVSGGDSGANVLTF.

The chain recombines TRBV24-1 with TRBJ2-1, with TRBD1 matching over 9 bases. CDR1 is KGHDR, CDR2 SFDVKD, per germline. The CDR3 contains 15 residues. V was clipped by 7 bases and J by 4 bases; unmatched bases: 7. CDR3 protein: CATRDRGSLYNEQFF. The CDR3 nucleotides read TGTGCCACCAGGGACAGGGGCTCCCTTTACAATGAGCAGTTCTTC.

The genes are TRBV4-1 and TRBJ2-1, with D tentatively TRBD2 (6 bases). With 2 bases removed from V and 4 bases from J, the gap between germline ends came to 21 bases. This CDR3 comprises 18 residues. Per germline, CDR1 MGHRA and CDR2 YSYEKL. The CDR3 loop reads CASSQSAGPGGLYNEQFF. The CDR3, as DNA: TGCGCCAGCAGCCAATCTGCGGGGCCGGGCGGGTTATACAATGAGCAGTTCTTC.

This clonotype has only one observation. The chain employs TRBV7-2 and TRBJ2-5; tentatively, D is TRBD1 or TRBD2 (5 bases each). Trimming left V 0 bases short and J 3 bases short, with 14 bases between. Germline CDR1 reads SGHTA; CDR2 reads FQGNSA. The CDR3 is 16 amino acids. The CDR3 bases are TGTGCCAGCAGCTTAGCACCTGGGGGAGTAGAAGAGACCCAGTACTTC. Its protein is CASSLAPGGVEETQYF.

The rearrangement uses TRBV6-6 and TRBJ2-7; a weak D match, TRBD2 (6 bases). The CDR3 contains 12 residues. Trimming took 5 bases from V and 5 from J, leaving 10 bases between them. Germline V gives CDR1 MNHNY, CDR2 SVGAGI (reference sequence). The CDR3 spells CASSPSGDEQYF. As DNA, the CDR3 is TGTGCCAGCAGTCCCTCGGGGGACGAGCAGTACTTC.

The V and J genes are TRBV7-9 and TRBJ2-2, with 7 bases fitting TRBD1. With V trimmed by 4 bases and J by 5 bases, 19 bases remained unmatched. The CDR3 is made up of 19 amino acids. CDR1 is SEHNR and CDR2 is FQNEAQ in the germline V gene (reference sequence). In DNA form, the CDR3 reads TGTGCCAGCAGCTCAAAGCCCATGATGTGGACAGGAGGTACCGGGGAGCTGTTTTTT. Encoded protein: CASSSKPMMWTGGTGELFF.

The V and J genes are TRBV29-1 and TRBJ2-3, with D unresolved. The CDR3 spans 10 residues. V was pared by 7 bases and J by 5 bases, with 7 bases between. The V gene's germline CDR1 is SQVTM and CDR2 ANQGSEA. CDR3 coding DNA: TGCAGCGGGTCCCAAGATACGCAGTATTTT. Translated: CSGSQDTQYF.

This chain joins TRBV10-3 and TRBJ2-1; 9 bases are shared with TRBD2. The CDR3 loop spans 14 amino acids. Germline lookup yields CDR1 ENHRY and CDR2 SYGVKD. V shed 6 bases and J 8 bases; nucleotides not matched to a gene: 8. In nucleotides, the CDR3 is TGTGCCATCAGGGGACTAGCTCAGAGCGATGAGCAGTTCTTC. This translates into CAIRGLAQSDEQFF.

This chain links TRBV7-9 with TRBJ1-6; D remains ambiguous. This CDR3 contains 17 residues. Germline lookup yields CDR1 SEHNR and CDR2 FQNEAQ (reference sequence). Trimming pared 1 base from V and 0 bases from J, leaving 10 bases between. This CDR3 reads CASSLVWMSSYNSPLHF. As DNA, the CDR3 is TGTGCCAGCAGCTTAGTGTGGATGAGCTCCTATAATTCACCCCTCCACTTT.

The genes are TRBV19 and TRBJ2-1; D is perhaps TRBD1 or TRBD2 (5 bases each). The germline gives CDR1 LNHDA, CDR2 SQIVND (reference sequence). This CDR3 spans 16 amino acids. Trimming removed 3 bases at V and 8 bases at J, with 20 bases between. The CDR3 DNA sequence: TGTGCCAGTAGTATTGGAGAGGGATTGCTGGGACATGAGCAGTTCTTC. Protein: CASSIGEGLLGHEQFF.

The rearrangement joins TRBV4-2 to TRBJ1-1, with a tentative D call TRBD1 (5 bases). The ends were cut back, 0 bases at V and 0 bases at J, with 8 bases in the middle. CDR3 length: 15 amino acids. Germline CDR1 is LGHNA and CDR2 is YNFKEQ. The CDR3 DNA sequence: TGTGCCAGCAGCCAAGAGGAGGGGCTGAACACTGAAGCTTTCTTT. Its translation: CASSQEEGLNTEAFF.

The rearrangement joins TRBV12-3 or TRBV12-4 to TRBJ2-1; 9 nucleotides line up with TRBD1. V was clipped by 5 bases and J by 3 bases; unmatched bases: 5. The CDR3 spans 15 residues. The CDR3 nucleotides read TGTGCCAGCAGTCCGGGACAGGGAATCTACAATGAGCAGTTCTTC. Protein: CASSPGQGIYNEQFF.

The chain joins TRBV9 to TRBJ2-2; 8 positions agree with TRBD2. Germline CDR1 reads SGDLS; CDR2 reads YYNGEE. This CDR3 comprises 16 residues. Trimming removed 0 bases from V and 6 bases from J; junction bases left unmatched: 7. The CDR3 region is CASSVGAGGPPGELFF. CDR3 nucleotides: TGTGCCAGCAGCGTAGGGGCGGGGGGCCCCCCCGGGGAGCTGTTTTTT.

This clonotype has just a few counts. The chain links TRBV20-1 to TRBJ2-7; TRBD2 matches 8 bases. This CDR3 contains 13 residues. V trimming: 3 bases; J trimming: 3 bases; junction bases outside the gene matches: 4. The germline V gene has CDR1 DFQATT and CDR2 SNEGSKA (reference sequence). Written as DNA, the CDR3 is TGCAGTGCTAGGGGGACTAGGGACTACGAGCAGTACTTC. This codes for CSARGTRDYEQYF.

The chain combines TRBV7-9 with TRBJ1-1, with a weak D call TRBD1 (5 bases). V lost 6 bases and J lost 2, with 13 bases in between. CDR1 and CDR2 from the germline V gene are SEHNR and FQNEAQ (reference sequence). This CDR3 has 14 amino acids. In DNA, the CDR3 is TGTGCCAGCAGTCTAGACAGACAAAACACTGAAGCTTTCTTT. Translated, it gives CASSLDRQNTEAFF.

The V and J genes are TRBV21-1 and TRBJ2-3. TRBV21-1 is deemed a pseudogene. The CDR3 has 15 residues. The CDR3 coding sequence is TGTGCCAGCAGCAAGAGCTCCGCAGAAACAGATACGCAGTATTTT. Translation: CASSKSSAETDTQYF.

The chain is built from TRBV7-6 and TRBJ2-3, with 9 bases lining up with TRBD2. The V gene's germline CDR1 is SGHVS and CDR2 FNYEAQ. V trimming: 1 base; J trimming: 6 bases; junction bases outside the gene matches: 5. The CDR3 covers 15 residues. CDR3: CASSLESSGADTQYF. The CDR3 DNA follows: TGTGCCAGCAGCTTAGAGTCTAGCGGGGCTGATACGCAGTATTTT.

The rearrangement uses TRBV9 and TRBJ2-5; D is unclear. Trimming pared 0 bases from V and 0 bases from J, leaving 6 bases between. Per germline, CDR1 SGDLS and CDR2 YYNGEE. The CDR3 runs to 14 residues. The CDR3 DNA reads TGTGCCAGCAGCGTAGACCAATACCAAGAGACCCAGTACTTC. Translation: CASSVDQYQETQYF.